Below, 27 T cell receptor beta chains from the same sample are listed, as sequenced in a study of blood T cell repertoires in COVID-19 (dated by TCRdb to about 2020). Libraries were prepared through the immunoSEQ multiplex PCR assay. Sourced from immuneACCESS, this table was stored by TCRdb with only in-frame sequences that have V and J called. A share of the clones is absent; for the studies checked, an unresolved V gene accounts for under half, and the remainder has no known explanation. In this sample the table shows 25,000 to 35,000 clones, around 72% of which occur a single time. The ten largest make up under 25% of the sample. The sample was peripheral blood. The receptors originated from a boy aged 2 to 10 with active or convalescent COVID-19.

The CDR3 reads CATSRGDFQGKRDGYTF. For the CDR3, the DNA is TGTGCCACCAGCAGAGGGGATTTTCAGGGGAAGAGAGATGGCTACACCTTC. The chain uses TRBV15 and TRBJ1-2, with D maybe TRBD1 (6 bases). Germline CDR1 is LNHNV and CDR2 is YYDKDF (reference sequence). CDR3 length equals 17 residues. Deletions cut 1 base from V and 6 bases from J, with 21 bases between.

The J gene is TRBJ2-7, the V gene TRBV25-1; D is unresolved. Trimming removed 3 bases from V and 2 bases from J, with 2 bases in between. The CDR3 spans 11 residues. Per the germline V gene, CDR1 is MGHDK and CDR2 is SYGVNS. The CDR3 sequence: CASSDTYEQYF. The CDR3 DNA reads as TGTGCCAGCAGTGACACCTACGAGCAGTACTTC.

J is TRBJ2-2 and V is TRBV11-2, with 10 bases matching TRBD2. Germline trimming cut 5 bases from V and 7 bases from J; bases unmatched to any gene: 7. The CDR3 is 15 amino acids. The germline CDR1 and CDR2 sequences are SGHAT and FQNNGV. CDR3 residues: CASSQGTSDSGELFF. The CDR3 coding sequence is TGTGCCAGCAGCCAGGGGACTAGCGACAGCGGGGAGCTGTTTTTT.

This clone occurred a few times. The V call is TRBV2, the J call TRBJ2-7, with D possibly TRBD1 on 6 matching bases. V lost 4 bases and J 5 bases, leaving 21 bases between the germline ends. The CDR3 spans 16 residues. CDR1 SNHLY and CDR2 FYNNEI come from the germline V gene. CDR3 loop: CASSGDPAGASHEQYF. DNA of the CDR3: TGTGCCAGCAGTGGAGATCCGGCAGGGGCTTCGCACGAGCAGTACTTC.

This clone has just a few counts. The genes are TRBV18 and TRBJ2-7; maybe TRBD2 (5 bases). The CDR3 extends over 14 amino acids. V was cut by 3 bases and J by 5 bases, with 14 bases left in between. In germline, CDR1 is KGHSH, CDR2 LQKENI. The CDR3 loop is CASSPAGVSHEQYF. CDR3 nucleotides: TGTGCCAGCTCACCTGCCGGGGTTAGTCACGAGCAGTACTTC.

Points on this clone: The same CDR3 is also encoded by other DNA sequences in this sample. The chain links TRBV9 to TRBJ2-3, with D possibly being TRBD2 (5 bases). Germline values: CDR1 SGDLS, CDR2 YYNGEE. The V and J ends lost 0 bases and 4 bases respectively, with 9 bases between them. This CDR3 spans 14 amino acids. The CDR3 nucleotides read TGTGCCAGCAGCGTAGGAGGGAACCCAGATACGCAGTATTTT. Residues: CASSVGGNPDTQYF.

CDR3 amino acids: CASSPWGQNNSPLHF. The CDR3 region has the DNA TGTGCCAGCAGCCCCTGGGGACAGAATAATTCACCCCTCCACTTT. V usage is TRBV16 and J usage is TRBJ1-6, with 7 bases that match TRBD1. Losses at the gene ends were 4 bases for V and 5 bases for J; bases not matched to a gene: 5. CDR3 size: 15 residues. Germline V gene data show CDR1 as KGHSY and CDR2 as FQNENV. Looking up the rest from reference TRBV16 and TRBJ1-6 gives the full variable domain: GEEVAQTPKHLVRGEGQKAKLYCAPIKGHSYVFWYQQVLKNEFKFLISFQNENVFDETGMPKERFSAKCLPNSPCSLEIQATKLEDSAVYFCASSPWGQNNSPLHFGNGTRLTVT.

The chain combines TRBV28 with TRBJ1-1, with D perhaps TRBD1 (6 bases). V was pared by 8 bases and J by 4 bases, with 11 bases between. The germline V gene encodes CDR1 MDHEN and CDR2 SYDVKM. The CDR3 extends over 12 amino acids. The CDR3: CASLTGGTEAFF. The CDR3 nucleotides read TGTGCCAGCTTGACAGGAGGCACTGAAGCTTTCTTT.

This rearrangement joins TRBV7-9 to TRBJ1-5; D remains unclear. Germline-derived CDR1 and CDR2 are SEHNR and FQNEAQ (reference sequence). The V end was cut by 2 bases, the J end by 2 bases, with 13 bases between. The CDR3 runs 16 residues. The CDR3 sequence is CASSLFEGAGNQPQHF. The CDR3 bases are TGTGCCAGCAGCTTATTCGAGGGCGCGGGCAATCAGCCCCAGCATTTT.

The chain carries TRBV11-2 and TRBJ2-1; D is possibly TRBD2 (7 bases). The V end was cut by 5 bases, the J end by 3 bases, with 23 bases between. Germline CDR1 and CDR2: SGHAT and FQNNGV. The CDR3 is 18 residues long. CDR3 in DNA: TGTGCCAGCAGCGCCAGGCGAAAGGAGGGGGGGGGCTACAATGAGCAGTTCTTC. Translation gives CASSARRKEGGGYNEQFF.

This clone was detected once. This sequence joins TRBV6-5 and TRBJ2-2; tentative D call: TRBD1 (6 bases). The germline gives CDR1 MNHEY, CDR2 SVGAGI. The CDR3 has 16 residues. V gave up 0 bases and J gave up 1 base, with 9 bases separating them. CDR3 loop: CASSYSETGNTGELFF. CDR3 sequence (DNA): TGTGCCAGCAGTTACTCGGAGACAGGGAACACCGGGGAGCTGTTTTTT.

This clone has just a few counts. The V gene is TRBV28, the J gene TRBJ2-1; D uncertain. The CDR3 is 17 amino acids. The V gene lost 2 bases and the J gene lost 4 bases, with 18 bases spanning the gap. In germline, CDR1 is MDHEN, CDR2 SYDVKM. The CDR3 sequence is CASSLDLPIQSYNEQFF. CDR3 DNA sequence: TGTGCCAGCAGTTTAGACTTGCCCATACAATCTTACAATGAGCAGTTCTTC.

This clone was recorded many times. The chain uses TRBV29-1 and TRBJ2-1; 15 nucleotides match TRBD2. From germline, CDR1 is SQVTM and CDR2 ANQGSEA. The CDR3 is 17 amino acids. J gave up 7 bases and V 6 bases, and 13 bases lay outside the gene matches. CDR3 loop: CSVVGLAGGLGENEQFF. DNA of the CDR3: TGCAGCGTCGTGGGACTAGCGGGAGGTTTAGGGGAAAATGAGCAGTTCTTC.

This rearrangement joins TRBV2 to TRBJ1-2; no clear D gene. The CDR3 length is 11 residues. Germline values: CDR1 SNHLY, CDR2 FYNNEI. V dropped 5 bases and J dropped 4 bases, with 5 bases sitting between them. CDR3: CASSTSYGYTF. CDR3 nucleotide sequence: TGTGCCAGCAGTACCAGCTATGGCTACACCTTC.

The chain carries TRBV3-1 (or the pseudogene TRBV3-2) and TRBJ1-6, with 9 bases identical to TRBD1. J lost 18 bases, V lost 1 base, and 4 bases had no gene match. Germline assignment: CDR1 LGHDT and CDR2 YNNKEL (reference sequence). The length of the CDR3 is 12 residues. CDR3 in DNA: TGTGCCAGCAGCCAAGCCGGGACAGGGCGCCACTTT. Translation: CASSQAGTGRHF.

The CDR3 protein is CASSQAGQGANYGYTF. The CDR3, as DNA: TGTGCCAGCAGCCAAGCGGGACAGGGGGCGAACTATGGCTACACCTTC. J is TRBJ1-2 and V is TRBV3-1 (or the pseudogene TRBV3-2), with 12 bases that match TRBD1. J was trimmed by 2 bases and V by 1 base; bases with no gene match: 2. This CDR3 has 16 amino acids. Per the germline V gene, CDR1 is LGHDT and CDR2 is YNNKEL (reference sequence).

The chain joins TRBV6-2 or TRBV6-3 to TRBJ2-7; TRBD2 matches 7 bases. This CDR3 spans 15 amino acids. Losses at the gene ends were 5 bases for V and 0 bases for J; bases not matched to a gene: 7. Germline CDR1 and CDR2: MNHEY and SVGEGT. This chain's CDR3 is CASSRLAQSSYEQYF. CDR3 bases: TGTGCCAGCAGTCGACTAGCTCAAAGCTCCTACGAGCAGTACTTC.

This chain joins TRBV7-2 and TRBJ2-3, with 10 bases lining up with TRBD2. After removal of 5 bases from V and 8 bases from J, the junction contained 10 bases not matched to a gene. Germline-derived CDR1 and CDR2 are SGHTA and FQGNSA. There are 15 residues in the CDR3. The CDR3 sequence: CASSPGAAGGRTQYF. CDR3 sequence (DNA): TGTGCCAGCAGCCCCGGAGCAGCGGGGGGGCGTACGCAGTATTTT.

This sequence joins TRBV5-1 and TRBJ2-3, with D possibly matching TRBD1 (5 bases). This CDR3 is 15 amino acids long. V lost 4 bases to trimming and J lost 0 bases, with 12 bases between them. Germline-derived CDR1 and CDR2 are SGHRS and YFSETQ. The CDR3 DNA is TGCGCCAGCAGCGCAAACTCAGGGAGCACAGATACGCAGTATTTT. It translates to CASSANSGSTDTQYF.

This clone occurred a few times. This rearrangement joins TRBV6-5 to TRBJ1-3, with D unresolved. Germline lookup yields CDR1 MNHEY and CDR2 SVGAGI. This CDR3 is built from 15 residues. Trimming took 2 bases from V and 0 from J, leaving 8 bases between them. The CDR3 DNA reads TGTGCCAGCAGTTACCGCTGGAGCTCTGGAAACACCATATATTTT. It translates to CASSYRWSSGNTIYF.

This clone was counted between two and nine times. This sequence joins TRBV7-2 and TRBJ2-5, with 12 bases fitting TRBD2. V lost 3 bases, J lost 1 base, and 6 bases stayed unmatched. This CDR3 has 17 residues. Germline V gene lookup returns CDR1 SGHTA and CDR2 FQGNSA. This CDR3 reads CASSFRLAGDFQETQYF. The CDR3 DNA reads as TGTGCCAGCAGCTTCCGACTAGCGGGAGATTTCCAAGAGACCCAGTACTTC.

This clone is a singleton in its sample. The V call is TRBV19, the J call TRBJ1-3; no firm D call. From germline, CDR1 is LNHDA and CDR2 SQIVND (reference sequence). With 7 bases removed from V and 0 bases from J, the gap between germline ends came to 16 bases. The CDR3 has 16 amino acids. CDR3 region: CASTPLGSSSGNTIYF. The CDR3 nucleotides are TGTGCCAGTACCCCCTTGGGCAGTAGCTCTGGAAACACCATATATTTT.

The chain joins TRBV19 to TRBJ1-2; maybe TRBD1 (6 bases). Germline values: CDR1 LNHDA, CDR2 SQIVND (reference sequence). Deletions cut 3 bases from V and 4 bases from J, with 18 bases between. This CDR3 contains 16 residues. CDR3 in amino acids: CASSIGTRNWVYGYTF. CDR3 DNA sequence: TGTGCCAGTAGTATTGGGACAAGAAATTGGGTCTATGGCTACACCTTC.

The chain joins TRBV15 to TRBJ1-4; D is uncertain. Germline V lookup: CDR1 LNHNV, CDR2 YYDKDF (reference sequence). The CDR3 is 17 amino acids. Deletions cut 0 bases from V and 7 bases from J, with 18 bases between. CDR3 sequence: CATSREPVGGSGEKLFF. The CDR3, as DNA: TGTGCCACCAGCAGAGAGCCTGTTGGAGGGTCCGGTGAAAAACTGTTTTTT.

J is TRBJ2-2 and V is TRBV28, with D possibly TRBD2 on 5 matching bases. CDR1 and CDR2 from the germline V gene are MDHEN and SYDVKM. The V end was cut by 4 bases, the J end by 6 bases, with 15 bases between. The CDR3 is 15 residues long. In DNA, the CDR3 is TGTGCCAGCAGTTGGGGAGAGGGTCGGTCCGGGGAGCTGTTTTTT. It encodes CASSWGEGRSGELFF.

The gene calls are TRBV18 and TRBJ2-7; TRBD2 matches 8 bases. Germline lookup yields CDR1 KGHSH and CDR2 LQKENI. With V trimmed by 3 bases and J by 7 bases, 2 bases remained unmatched. CDR3 size: 12 residues. CDR3 bases: TGTGCCAGCTCACCTGCTAGCGGGGAGCAGTACTTC. This sequence encodes CASSPASGEQYF.

The genes are TRBV12-1 and TRBJ1-1; the D call of TRBD1 is as the table states it, not checked on the DNA. TRBV12-1 is assigned pseudogene status. This CDR3 comprises 17 residues. In DNA form, the CDR3 reads TGTGCCAGCAGCCCCAGGACAGGCTTCTTGGCGAACACTGAAGCTTTCTTT. Its protein product is CASSPRTGFLANTEAFF.